The subject of this entry is one T cell receptor (beta chain). The record originates from a study of blood T cell repertoires in COVID-19. Study in general: Sources were T cells, B-cell-depleted T cells, or PBMCs; the material itself was cDNA or gDNA.

This table comes from immunoSEQ multiplex PCR, and its TCRdb copy is limited to in-frame clones, with some not included. The table lists 50,000 to 70,000 clones, roughly 79% of them singletons. This CDR3 is built from 10 residues. Looked up from germline, CDR1 is MNHEY and CDR2 is SVGAGI. V gave up 7 bases and J gave up 3 bases, with 3 bases separating them. The sequence derives from a man aged 60 to 69 with acute or convalescent COVID-19. V and J are TRBV6-5 and TRBJ1-2; D gene ambiguous. The sequenced sample consisted of peripheral blood. As DNA, the CDR3 is TGTGCCAGCACCTACTATGGCTACACCTTC. This sequence encodes CASTYYGYTF.